The clone carrying this TCR beta chain was detected only a few times. Its antigen remains unknown. This specimen comes from a study of T cell repertoires in cytomegalovirus infection. Across the study: Indications came from public TCR beta signatures; they pointed to CMV infection and to a matching HLA type. Study outcomes and limitations: The study found HLA-C-restricted CMV-specific TCR beta clonotypes dominating the ex vivo response. Identification of carriers of CMV plus the relevant HLA was performed using cumulative public TCR beta family frequency.

TCRdb ran MiXCR on the reads and lists one entry per CDR3 protein. The sample includes 300,000 or so distinct CDR3 sequences, around 9.1% of them seen just once. V lost 0 bases, J lost 10 bases, and 13 bases lay in between. The CDR3 contains 13 residues. CDR1 and CDR2 (germline): DFQATT, SNEGSKA (reference sequence). The material sequenced was PBMCs. This TCR was sampled from a human donor in good health (CMV status not recorded). Some clones in this sample may be carry-over from other donors' samples. The V call is TRBV20-1, the J call TRBJ2-1; D is possibly TRBD2 (6 bases). The CDR3 here is CSARDIWREEQFF. The CDR3, as DNA: TGCAGTGCTAGAGATATTTGGAGGGAGGAGCAGTTCTTC.